These T cell receptor beta chains were read from a single sample in a study of shared clonotypes between healthy human individuals. Here immunoSEQ multiplex PCR was the method, and the copy in TCRdb shows in-frame clones only, minus some. The sample has some 500,000 clones; 90% to 96% are singletons. Material for sequencing was naive CD4+ T cells sorted from blood. Receptors originate from a woman younger than 45 in good health. CDR3s leave out the opening cysteine and the closing phenylalanine or tryptophan. Fields, in order: J gene, V gene, CDR3 length, CDR3 protein.

J gene: TRBJ1-3; V gene: TRBV7-2; CDR3 length: 14; CDR3 protein: ASRTRGRNSGNTIY
J gene: TRBJ1-4; V gene: TRBV30; CDR3 length: 12; CDR3 protein: AWSYRSGGEKLF
J gene: TRBJ2-7; V gene: TRBV5-6; CDR3 length: 9; CDR3 protein: ASSSQFEQY
J gene: TRBJ2-3; V gene: TRBV7-2; CDR3 length: 15; CDR3 protein: ASSPRGSGSRTDTQY
J gene: TRBJ1-4; V gene: TRBV18; CDR3 length: 12; CDR3 protein: ASSLGQGNEKLF
J gene: TRBJ2-7; V gene: TRBV27; CDR3 length: 11; CDR3 protein: ASKGVRASEQY
J gene: TRBJ2-7; V gene: TRBV2; CDR3 length: 9; CDR3 protein: ASSEAARQY
J gene: TRBJ2-7; V gene: TRBV5-6; CDR3 length: 11; CDR3 protein: ASSLTGGEEQY
J gene: TRBJ2-1; V gene: TRBV29-1; CDR3 length: 13; CDR3 protein: SARTSGSSYNEQF
J gene: TRBJ1-2; V gene: TRBV6-1; CDR3 length: 11; CDR3 protein: ASSEGHNYGYT
J gene: TRBJ2-3; V gene: TRBV19; CDR3 length: 15; CDR3 protein: AGDRGLAGELLDTQY
J gene: TRBJ2-5; V gene: TRBV9; CDR3 length: 16; CDR3 protein: ASSVGVAGTHRVGTQY
J gene: TRBJ1-1; V gene: TRBV4-1; CDR3 length: 16; CDR3 protein: ASSQVGGQGAWNTEAF
J gene: TRBJ2-1; V gene: TRBV5-1; CDR3 length: 9; CDR3 protein: ASSLSNEQF
J gene: TRBJ2-1; V gene: TRBV19; CDR3 length: 12; CDR3 protein: ASTRGTVYNEQF
J gene: TRBJ1-5; V gene: TRBV5-6; CDR3 length: 12; CDR3 protein: ASSLNRVSQPQH
J gene: TRBJ2-2; V gene: TRBV30; CDR3 length: 12; CDR3 protein: AWRAGGDTGELF
J gene: TRBJ1-1; V gene: TRBV28; CDR3 length: 13; CDR3 protein: ASSSDSPSYTEAF
J gene: TRBJ2-1; V gene: TRBV5-4; CDR3 length: 13; CDR3 protein: ASSPTSGVYNEQF
J gene: TRBJ2-7; V gene: TRBV7-8; CDR3 length: 10; CDR3 protein: ASRDAAYEQY
J gene: TRBJ2-2; V gene: TRBV27; CDR3 length: 11; CDR3 protein: ASSVLAGGELF
J gene: TRBJ2-6; V gene: TRBV9; CDR3 length: 13; CDR3 protein: ASSTTGSGANVLT